The 18 T cell receptor beta chains below come from one sample, sequenced in a study of CD8 T cells in ankylosing spondylitis. TCRdb re-called the 5' RACE reads through MiXCR, storing one row per CDR3 protein. The sample lists 250,000 to 300,000 distinct CDR3 sequences; about 20% were seen once. Source material: blood, either unsorted or a sorted T cell fraction (not recorded which). These receptors were collected from a male donor with ankylosing spondylitis or in good health (not recorded which).

The chain recombines TRBV10-3 with TRBJ1-2; D is perhaps TRBD1 (5 bases). Germline CDR1 ENHRY, CDR2 SYGVKD. The CDR3 has 15 residues. The V end lost 0 bases, the J end lost 4 bases, and 12 bases lay between the germline ends. CDR3 sequence: CAISESVAGIYGYTF. CDR3 bases: TGTGCCATCAGTGAGTCGGTGGCAGGGATCTATGGCTACACCTTC.

V is TRBV20-1 and J is TRBJ1-4, with a weak D call TRBD1 (6 bases). The V and J ends lost 2 bases and 8 bases respectively, with 12 bases between them. This CDR3 region has 13 residues. Germline CDR1 and CDR2: DFQATT and SNEGSKA (reference sequence). The CDR3: CSARTGSGEKLFF. CDR3 coding DNA: TGCAGTGCTAGAACAGGGAGTGGAGAAAAACTGTTTTTT.

Many counts were recorded for this clonotype. V and J are TRBV28 and TRBJ2-3; 9 nucleotides line up with TRBD1. Per germline, CDR1 MDHEN and CDR2 SYDVKM. The trim removed 5 bases at V and 0 bases at J, leaving 6 bases unmatched. This CDR3 has 16 residues. CDR3 coding DNA: TGTGCCAGCAGTACCTACAGGGGGCCGAGCACAGATACGCAGTATTTT. This codes for CASSTYRGPSTDTQYF.

The chain carries TRBV5-1 and TRBJ2-3; a possible D gene is TRBD2 (6 bases). The CDR3 is 16 residues long. Per germline, CDR1 SGHRS and CDR2 YFSETQ. V was cut by 0 bases and J by 0 bases, with 11 bases left in between. Here the CDR3 reads CASSLEGGHSTDTQYF. The CDR3 region has the DNA TGCGCCAGCAGCTTGGAGGGAGGTCATAGCACAGATACGCAGTATTTT.

V is TRBV25-1 and J is TRBJ1-2; D not certain. Deletions cut 5 bases from V and 7 bases from J, with 8 bases between. This CDR3 region has 11 residues. The germline CDR1 and CDR2 sequences are MGHDK and SYGVNS. The CDR3 is CASSHLFGYTF. CDR3 coding DNA: TGTGCCAGCAGTCACCTCTTTGGCTACACCTTC.

Of note for this clonotype: A junction end diverges from the germline sequence, so it may reflect a read error. The chain employs TRBV5-1 and TRBJ2-1, with a tentative D call TRBD2 (5 bases). The CDR3 runs 15 residues. Germline lookup yields CDR1 SGHRS and CDR2 YFSETQ. The CDR3 loop is CANSYSGASYNEQFF. CDR3 coding DNA: TGCGCCAACAGCTACAGCGGTGCATCCTACAATGAGCAGTTCTTC.

This chain uses TRBV20-1 with TRBJ2-2; 10 bases match TRBD2. Germline V gene data show CDR1 as DFQATT and CDR2 as SNEGSKA (reference sequence). The CDR3 covers 16 residues. Trimming removed 3 bases from V and 5 bases from J; junction bases left unmatched: 9. Here the CDR3 reads CSASLVAGGNTGELFF. In DNA form, the CDR3 reads TGCAGTGCTAGTTTAGTAGCGGGAGGAAATACCGGGGAGCTGTTTTTT.

This clonotype was detected ten times or more. This sequence joins TRBV29-1 and TRBJ2-1; possibly TRBD2 for D (5 bases). Germline CDR1 is SQVTM and CDR2 is ANQGSEA. V gave up 7 bases and J gave up 8 bases, with 15 bases separating them. This CDR3 is 12 amino acids long. The CDR3 DNA reads TGCAGCGACCGGAGGTTCGATCATGAGCAGTTCTTC. Translating gives CSDRRFDHEQFF.

There are a few counts of this clonotype. The chain joins TRBV5-1 to TRBJ1-6, with D uncertain. The CDR3 runs to 12 residues. V gave up 2 bases and J gave up 13 bases, with 10 bases separating them. Per the germline V gene, CDR1 is SGHRS and CDR2 is YFSETQ. This CDR3 reads CASSFGNWPLHF. The CDR3 region has the DNA TGCGCCAGCAGCTTCGGTAATTGGCCCCTCCACTTT.

This chain links TRBV12-3 or TRBV12-4 with TRBJ1-2, with 9 nucleotides matching TRBD1. The V and J ends lost 6 bases and 3 bases, in that order; junction bases with no gene match: 5. The CDR3 length is 14 residues. CDR3 DNA sequence: TGTGCCAGCAGCAGGACAGGGGCGGACTATGGCTACACCTTC. This encodes CASSRTGADYGYTF.

The chain links TRBV12-3 or TRBV12-4 to TRBJ2-1, with TRBD1 identical over 7 bases. The CDR3 sequence is 13 residues long. V lost 5 bases, J lost 5 bases, and 3 bases stayed unmatched. This CDR3 is CASSTGTDNEQFF. The CDR3 DNA follows: TGTGCCAGCAGTACCGGGACAGACAATGAGCAGTTCTTC.

A few counts support this clonotype. The chain combines TRBV20-1 with TRBJ1-5; weak D call: TRBD1 (5 bases). Germline assignment: CDR1 DFQATT and CDR2 SNEGSKA (reference sequence). Between the trimmed V and J ends, which lost 6 bases and 0 bases, there was a span of 12 bases. The CDR3 consists of 14 residues. CDR3 amino acids: CSALRGYSNQPQHF. Written as DNA, the CDR3 is TGCAGTGCCCTCCGGGGGTATAGCAATCAGCCCCAGCATTTT.

This clonotype was found a few times. The V call is TRBV28, the J call TRBJ2-1, with D unresolved. The V gene's germline CDR1 is MDHEN and CDR2 SYDVKM. Trimming took 6 bases from V and 0 from J, leaving 6 bases between them. This CDR3 contains 13 residues. The CDR3 reads CASRHPSYNEQFF. DNA of the CDR3: TGTGCCAGCAGACACCCCTCCTACAATGAGCAGTTCTTC.

This clonotype was found many times. J is TRBJ2-1 and V is TRBV5-1; D unclear. The CDR3 totals 14 residues. The germline V gene has CDR1 SGHRS and CDR2 YFSETQ. V was trimmed by 1 base and J by 0 bases, leaving 5 bases between them. The CDR3 coding sequence is TGCGCCAGCAGCTTGACGGACTCCTACAATGAGCAGTTCTTC. Its protein is CASSLTDSYNEQFF. The full variable domain, with the rest looked up from reference TRBV5-1 and TRBJ2-1, is KAGVTQTPRYLIKTRGQQVTLSCSPISGHRSVSWYQQTPGQGLQFLFEYFSETQRNKGNFPGRFSGRQFSNSRSEMNVSTLELGDSALYLCASSLTDSYNEQFFGPGTRLTVL.

This chain uses TRBV25-1 with TRBJ2-1, with 9 nucleotides matching TRBD2. In germline, CDR1 is MGHDK, CDR2 SYGVNS. The trim removed 7 bases at V and 6 bases at J, leaving 10 bases unmatched. CDR3 length: 15 amino acids. The CDR3 nucleotides read TGTGCCAGCATTCGTGCGGGAGGGCCATGCAATGAGCAGTTCTTC. Translated, it gives CASIRAGGPCNEQFF.

The V call is TRBV3-1, the J call TRBJ2-4; D tentatively fits TRBD1 or TRBD2 (6 bases each). Trimming pared 6 bases from V and 3 bases from J, leaving 15 bases between. The length of the CDR3 is 15 residues. The germline gives CDR1 LGHDT, CDR2 YNNKEL (reference sequence). This CDR3 reads CASSRGAQGKNIQYF. CDR3 DNA sequence: TGTGCCAGCAGTAGGGGGGCCCAAGGCAAAAACATTCAGTACTTC.

Ten or more counts support this clonotype. The V call is TRBV4-1, the J call TRBJ2-1; 13 bases align to TRBD2. In germline, CDR1 is MGHRA, CDR2 YSYEKL. Trimming removed 4 bases from V and 4 bases from J; junction bases left unmatched: 10. The CDR3 contains 18 residues. The CDR3 region has the DNA TGCGCCAGCAGCCTCGGACTAGCGGGAGTCCTAGGGTACAATGAGCAGTTCTTC. This encodes CASSLGLAGVLGYNEQFF.

The chain employs TRBV5-1 and TRBJ2-1; 12 positions agree with TRBD2. This CDR3 has 18 residues. The germline CDR1 and CDR2 sequences are SGHRS and YFSETQ. Trimming cost V 3 bases and J 5 bases; bases outside gene matches: 12. This chain's CDR3 is CASSSRTSGILSHNEQFF. Here the CDR3 DNA reads TGCGCCAGCAGCTCTCGGACTAGCGGGATCCTTTCCCACAATGAGCAGTTCTTC.